This is a list of T cell receptor beta chains from one sample in a study of blood T cell repertoires in COVID-19. This table comes from immunoSEQ multiplex PCR, and its TCRdb copy is limited to in-frame clones, with some not included. This sample has about 150,000 clones, with under 90% found just once. Sequencing was done on a sample of peripheral blood. The receptors were gathered from a man in his fifties or sixties with acute or convalescent COVID-19. The conserved cysteine and the conserved F or W are not part of the CDR3 here. D genes are given only for firm matches. Rows give clone size only sometimes, using once, few, many, or a class for an expanded clone.

- | TRBD1 | TRBJ1-3 | TRBV7-9 | ASSFQTGTFATIY
few | - | TRBJ1-4 | TRBV5-1 | ASSFKAGATNEKLF
- | - | TRBJ1-4 | TRBV9 | ASSVFPSVNEKLF
- | - | TRBJ2-5 | TRBV5-1 | ASSLEIRQGKTQY
- | TRBD1 | TRBJ1-1 | TRBV6-5 | ASSPTGGTEAF
- | TRBD2 | TRBJ2-6 | TRBV7-2 | ASSLLAGGSSGANVLT
- | TRBD1 | TRBJ2-7 | TRBV6-5 | ASNRGQGFFSEQY
- | TRBD2 | TRBJ2-2 | TRBV19 | ASSIEFGGRITGELF
- | TRBD1 | TRBJ1-2 | TRBV7-9 | ASSSGTGLGYT
few | - | TRBJ1-4 | TRBV6-5 | ASGSPDRRGEKLF
once | - | TRBJ2-7 | TRBV3-1/TRBV3-2 | ASSQEEGAEQY
- | - | TRBJ2-5 | TRBV25-1 | ASSDQNKETQY
- | TRBD1 | TRBJ1-2 | TRBV12-3/TRBV12-4 | ASSFDRGYGYT
few | - | TRBJ1-2 | TRBV9 | ASSVDTGLEGYT
- | TRBD2 | TRBJ2-3 | TRBV4-2 | ASSQDGTSGGVPDTQY
- | TRBD2 | TRBJ2-1 | TRBV24-1 | ATSEDRTSGYNEQF
- | - | TRBJ2-2 | TRBV27 | ASSNRSGELF
- | - | TRBJ1-5 | TRBV30 | AWTPHSWGGGNQPQH
- | - | TRBJ1-6 | TRBV4-3 | ASSQDLAAGSSYNSPLH
- | TRBD1 | TRBJ1-4 | TRBV4-2 | ASSQEGPGQGAEKLF
- | - | TRBJ1-2 | TRBV5-4 | ASSLAGLANYGYT
- | - | TRBJ1-2 | TRBV6-7 | ASRIRGGANGYT
- | TRBD1 | TRBJ1-3 | TRBV2 | ASSFTGGISGNTIY
- | TRBD1 | TRBJ2-7 | TRBV6-5 | ASRTTGVYEQY
- | - | TRBJ1-6 | TRBV12-3/TRBV12-4 | ASSSVPSPLH
few | - | TRBJ2-5 | TRBV5-4 | ASSSRSVWTVQETQY
- | TRBD2 | TRBJ2-3 | TRBV19 | ASSITSGSADTQY